Listed below are T cell receptor beta chains from one sample, sequenced in a study of cytotoxic CD8 clonotypes in ibrutinib-treated CLL. TCRdb's copy holds only in-frame clones and misses some; the assay was immunoSEQ multiplex PCR. Of around 7,900 clones in the sample, around 70% were seen once. The sequencing here drew on PBMCs, taken before ibrutinib treatment. Receptors were obtained from a human donor with chronic lymphocytic leukemia. Each CDR3 is given with its conserved first and last residue. A D gene is named only where the DNA matches it firmly. Clone size, where shown, is once, few, many, or a class for clones that have expanded.

d_call	v_call	j_call	clone_size	cdr3_aa	cdr3_nt
.	TRBV5-4	TRBJ2-1	.	CASSLVPPSNNEQFF	TGTGCCAGCAGCTTGGTTCCCCCGTCTAACAATGAGCAGTTCTTC
.	TRBV7-9	TRBJ1-5	medium-sized	CASSLTGRSQPQHF	TGTGCCAGCAGCTTGACCGGACGGAGTCAGCCCCAGCATTTT
.	TRBV2	TRBJ2-6	few	CASRGSGANVLTF	TGTGCCAGCAGGGGCTCCGGGGCCAACGTCCTGACTTTC
TRBD2	TRBV27	TRBJ2-5	.	CASSFGGVPETQYF	TGTGCCAGCAGTTTTGGGGGGGTCCCAGAGACCCAGTACTTC
.	TRBV7-9	TRBJ2-7	once	CASSATYEQYF	TGTGCCAGCAGCGCCACCTACGAGCAGTACTTC
.	TRBV28	TRBJ1-2	.	CASSFRPGIALTYTF	TGTGCCAGCAGTTTCCGTCCCGGAATAGCTTTAACCTACACCTTC
.	TRBV5-5	TRBJ1-2	.	CASSFLLNYGYTF	TGTGCCAGCAGCTTCCTTTTAAACTATGGCTACACCTTC
.	TRBV5-6	TRBJ1-2	.	CASSPGERGYTF	TGTGCCAGCAGTCCAGGGGAACGTGGCTACACCTTC
TRBD2	TRBV29-1	TRBJ2-1	.	CSDGLAGYNEQFF	TGCAGCGACGGACTAGCGGGTTATAATGAGCAGTTCTTC
.	TRBV5-1	TRBJ2-2	.	CASSYFSGTVLDHGELFF	TGCGCCAGCAGCTATTTTTCAGGGACGGTGTTAGATCACGGGGAGCTGTTTTTT
.	TRBV7-3	TRBJ2-7	few	CASSLELKGVSEQYF	TGTGCCAGCAGCTTAGAGCTAAAAGGGGTCTCCGAGCAGTACTTC
.	TRBV27	TRBJ2-6	.	CASSFSLEANVLTF	TGTGCCAGCAGTTTCTCTTTAGAGGCCAACGTCCTGACTTTC
.	TRBV5-1	TRBJ2-7	.	CASSPDFYEQYF	TGCGCCAGCAGCCCGGACTTCTACGAGCAGTACTTC
.	TRBV19	TRBJ2-1	.	CASRPKKRTSYNEQFF	TGTGCCAGTAGACCAAAGAAGCGGACCTCCTACAATGAGCAGTTCTTC
TRBD1	TRBV6-1	TRBJ1-2	.	CASSDLGTGVRGYTF	TGTGCCAGCAGTGATTTAGGGACAGGGGTTCGTGGCTACACCTTC
.	TRBV28	TRBJ2-5	.	CASSLTPLVSETQYF	TGTGCCAGCAGTCTAACCCCACTAGTATCAGAGACCCAGTACTTC
.	TRBV5-6	TRBJ2-7	.	CASSSFSVYEQYF	TGTGCCAGCAGCTCGTTCAGTGTCTACGAGCAGTACTTC
TRBD1	TRBV5-4	TRBJ2-5	.	CASSYPPGQGAETQYF	TGTGCCAGCAGTTATCCACCGGGACAGGGGGCGGAGACCCAGTACTTC
.	TRBV6-1	TRBJ1-5	.	CASSAGPRRDQPQHF	TGTGCCAGCAGTGCAGGACCCCGCCGGGATCAGCCCCAGCATTTT
TRBD1	TRBV5-4	TRBJ1-4	.	CASRDYRGWELFF	TGTGCCAGCAGAGACTACAGGGGGTGGGAACTGTTTTTT
.	TRBV6-6	TRBJ1-1	.	CATRTGGSEAFF	TGTGCCACAAGAACGGGGGGTTCGGAAGCTTTCTTT
TRBD2	TRBV4-1	TRBJ2-2	.	CASSQDSLAGGPTGELFF	TGCGCCAGCAGCCAAGATAGCCTAGCGGGAGGGCCCACCGGGGAGCTGTTTTTT
TRBD1	TRBV2	TRBJ2-7	.	CATSTGFFYEQYF	TGTGCCACCTCGACAGGGTTTTTCTACGAGCAGTACTTC
.	TRBV7-2	TRBJ1-5	.	CASSLRGSPNSNQPQHF	TGTGCCAGCAGCCTACGGGGCAGCCCGAATAGCAATCAGCCCCAGCATTTT
TRBD1	TRBV18	TRBJ1-2	.	CASSPHPPTGRGDGYTF	TGTGCCAGCTCACCACACCCACCGACAGGGAGAGGTGATGGCTACACCTTC
.	TRBV9	TRBJ1-2	.	CASSVVRDTADGYTF	TGTGCCAGCAGCGTAGTCAGAGACACGGCGGATGGCTACACCTTC
.	TRBV2	TRBJ2-1	.	CASSGDHNEQFF	TGTGCCAGCAGTGGGGACCACAATGAGCAGTTCTTC
.	TRBV5-6	TRBJ1-2	.	CASTLFDRYYGYTF	TGTGCCAGCACCTTATTTGACAGATACTATGGCTACACCTTC
TRBD2	TRBV9	TRBJ2-7	.	CASSRRSGRAGEQYF	TGTGCCAGCAGCCGGCGGAGCGGGAGGGCGGGTGAGCAGTACTTC
.	TRBV6-1	TRBJ1-1	.	CASSAPSGMYTEAFF	TGTGCCAGCAGTGCACCATCAGGGATGTACACTGAAGCTTTCTTT
.	TRBV5-1	TRBJ1-1	.	CASSHLTNTEAFF	TGCGCCAGCAGCCATCTTACGAACACTGAAGCTTTCTTT
TRBD1	TRBV27	TRBJ1-4	few	CASSWGQGSEKLFF	TGTGCCAGCAGTTGGGGACAGGGGTCTGAAAAACTGTTTTTT
.	TRBV27	TRBJ2-7	.	CASSFWGTAYEQYF	TGTGCCAGCAGTTTTTGGGGGACCGCCTACGAGCAGTACTTC
TRBD1	TRBV27	TRBJ2-4	.	CASSTRGQGNIQYF	TGTGCCAGCAGTACGCGCGGACAGGGCAACATTCAGTACTTC
.	TRBV5-5	TRBJ2-7	.	CASSWGSWSSYEQYF	TGTGCCAGCAGCTGGGGTTCCTGGAGCTCCTACGAGCAGTACTTC
TRBD2	TRBV2	TRBJ2-7	.	CALALLAGVEEQYF	TGTGCCCTAGCATTGCTAGCGGGAGTGGAGGAGCAGTACTTC
.	TRBV15	TRBJ1-1	few	CATSRDLDRSFF	TGTGCCACCAGCAGAGATCTAGACCGTTCTTTCTTT
TRBD1	TRBV10-2	TRBJ2-7	.	CASSESTGTVGGEQYF	TGCGCCAGCAGTGAGTCGACGGGGACAGTCGGAGGAGAGCAGTACTTC
TRBD2	TRBV7-9	TRBJ2-7	.	CASSLAGPYSYEQYF	TGTGCCAGCAGCCTAGCGGGACCCTATTCCTACGAGCAGTACTTC
.	TRBV7-8	TRBJ2-7	.	CASSLALASGYEQYF	TGTGCCAGCAGCTTAGCGTTAGCGAGTGGCTACGAGCAGTACTTC
TRBD1	TRBV5-1	TRBJ2-7	once	CASGPSGGPYEQYF	TGCGCCAGCGGACCCTCAGGGGGACCCTACGAGCAGTACTTC
.	TRBV7-9	TRBJ2-1	.	CASSLAGIHEQFF	TGTGCCAGCAGCTTAGCAGGGATCCATGAGCAGTTCTTC
TRBD2	TRBV27	TRBJ2-5	.	CASSWTSGIGETQYF	TGTGCCAGCAGTTGGACCAGCGGGATTGGAGAGACCCAGTACTTC
.	TRBV7-3	TRBJ1-3	.	CASSLAGRGDSGNTIYF	TGTGCCAGCAGCTTAGCGGGCAGGGGCGACTCTGGAAACACCATATATTTT
TRBD1	TRBV7-2	TRBJ1-3	.	CASSLSLTGSGNTIYF	TGTGCCAGCAGCTTAAGCTTGACAGGGTCTGGAAACACCATATATTTT
TRBD2	TRBV15	TRBJ2-7	.	CATSRDLAGSYEQYF	TGTGCCACCAGCAGAGATTTAGCGGGAAGTTACGAGCAGTACTTC
.	TRBV28	TRBJ1-6	once	CASRLQGFESPLHF	TGTGCCAGCAGACTACAGGGTTTTGAATCACCCCTCCACTTT
TRBD1	TRBV6-1	TRBJ1-1	.	CASSVRTGEQAFF	TGTGCCAGCAGTGTACGGACAGGGGAACAAGCTTTCTTT
.	TRBV28	TRBJ1-2	.	CASSFFSSRGFYGYTF	TGTGCCAGCAGTTTTTTTTCCTCTCGGGGCTTCTATGGCTACACCTTC
TRBD2	TRBV4-1	TRBJ2-7	.	CASSQLGLAGREQYF	TGCGCCAGCAGCCAACTGGGACTAGCGGGACGCGAGCAGTACTTC
.	TRBV5-1	TRBJ1-5	.	CASSLDGYSNQPQHF	TGCGCCAGCAGCTTGGACGGGTATAGCAATCAGCCCCAGCATTTT